This TCR beta chain derives from a study of shared clonotypes between healthy human individuals. Here immunoSEQ multiplex PCR was the method, and the copy in TCRdb shows in-frame clones only, minus some. The table has about 2.1 million clones, just over 90% seen once; the top ten hold 1.5% to 2%. In the naive CD8 group, cells lacked CD45RO and were positively selected for CCR7, so terminally differentiated effector memory CD45RA+ cells were left out. Per the germline V gene, CDR1 is SGHAT and CDR2 is FQNNGV. Deletions cut 5 bases from V and 5 bases from J, with 12 bases between. The CDR3 has 13 amino acids.

The receptor's source is a man aged 18 to 30 in good health. Some clones in this sample may be carry-over from other donors' samples. Sequencing input: naive CD8+ T cells from PBMCs. The rearrangement links TRBV11-2 to TRBJ2-5; D not resolved. The CDR3 bases are TGTGCCAGCAGCCAAAACCGTGGGGAGACCCAGTACTTC. Translated, it gives CASSQNRGETQYF.